The TCR beta chain under discussion was sequenced for a study of cytomegalovirus exposure and HLA in healthy donors. Study-level points and caveats: Later examination showed HLA-associated TCR beta chains had greater clonal expansion than equally common others. The listing of approximately 160 TCR beta chains classed them as cytomegalovirus-associated. The presence/absence work took it that sequencing depth was about the same across donors. Common viral pathogens were later found to be apparently linked to several of the most significant clusters.

The PCR employed 60 Vbeta primers together with 13 Jbeta primers. Some clones are missing from TCRdb's copy, which holds only in-frame ones; the method was immunoSEQ multiplex PCR. The table lists 100,000 to 150,000 clones, roughly four fifths of them singletons. Notes on this clone: Its antigen is currently unknown.

Germline-derived CDR1 and CDR2 are MDHEN and SYDVKM. The V gene end was trimmed by 9 bases and the J gene end by 4 bases; junction bases not matched to a gene: 8. The CDR3 extends over 13 amino acids. The sequenced material came from PBMCs. The J gene is TRBJ2-5, the V gene TRBV28; 7 nucleotides align to TRBD2. This clonotype was obtained from a woman aged 40 to 49 in good health and CMV-seropositive. CDR3 DNA sequence: TGTGCCAGTGGGGAGGGGTCCAGAGAGACCCAGTACTTC. Its protein is CASGEGSRETQYF.